The TCR beta chain under discussion was sequenced for a study of blood T cell repertoires in COVID-19 (dated by TCRdb to 2018 to 2020). For context, the study as a whole: The collaborator samples originated in the United States, Italy and Spain and spanned the acute and convalescent phases of COVID-19. The dataset comprised deeply sampled blood TCRbeta repertoires from subjects exposed to, actively infected with, or recovered from COVID-19. HLA class I and class II types, where available, came from metadata supplied by the sample provider rather than from assay-based typing. The material from the prospective study consisted of cDNA or gDNA derived from T cells, B-cell-depleted T cells, or PBMCs. Samples came from the ongoing ImmuneRACE study (first 160 participants) plus 1,254 subjects from 6 global collaborators. The repertoires were released in a freely available public database meant as a resource for research on the immune response to SARS-CoV-2. Nearly every sample came with metadata listing a de-identified subject ID, COVID-19 status, age in years and sex.

Findings and caveats that apply to the study as a whole: How much clinical and demographic metadata was included differed by source and by participant, and the metadata was provided uncurated.

The CDR3 sequence holds 13 residues, the cysteine and phenylalanine included. Of the read, only the CDR3 DNA is kept; its 39 bases are in frame from base 1. V lost 4 bases and J lost 4 bases; the stretch between them is 11 bases long. CDR1 SGHNT and CDR2 YYREEE were looked up in the germline V gene (reference sequence). The immunoSEQ Assay, a bias-controlled multiplex PCR, was used to amplify TCRbeta CDR3 regions from genomic DNA. The authors processed their data as follows. Nucleated cell counts per sample were estimated from amplification of reference gene primers within the assay. To quantify the absolute abundance of each unique TCRbeta CDR3 rearrangement, sequence reads were collapsed and filtered. For each sample, productive Simpson clonality was calculated as the square root of Simpson's diversity index across productive rearrangements. TCRdb provides this immuneACCESS table in a form limited to in-frame rearrangements. Some clones are lacking; in checked studies, under half of them reflect an unresolved V gene, and why the rest are absent is not known. The V and J calls and clone size are taken from that table; D and trimming were inferred from the DNA. For this sample the table gives around 230,000 clones, of which around 90% were detected only once. Just over 7% of the sample belongs to the ten largest clones.

Comment on this clone: Its antigen target is currently unknown. One base away there is no much larger clone; base qualities are not given.

A second Seattle source provided samples from volunteer blood donors who had recovered from COVID-19. The collaborating institutions used their own protocols to collect whole blood in K2EDTA tubes. For TCRbeta analysis, collaborator samples were shipped as frozen whole blood, as isolated PBMCs, or as DNA extracted from either sample type. This receptor chain uses TRBV5-4 and TRBJ1-2; the D region possibly corresponds to TRBD1 (6 bases align). The sequenced material came from peripheral blood. This clonotype was obtained from a man in his sixties who had recovered from COVID-19. The nucleotide sequence is TGTGCCAGCAGCCCCGGGGGGCTCTATGGCTACACCTTC. This sequence encodes CASSPGGLYGYTF.